Listed here are 18 T cell receptor beta chains from one sample, sequenced in a study of CD8 T cells in Susac syndrome. Random-hexamer reverse transcription was applied to about 0.5 to 1 ug RNA. TCRdb reprocessed the immunoSEQ multiplex PCR reads via MiXCR and lists one record per CDR3 protein. The sample lists under 200,000 distinct CDR3 sequences, under 95% occurring once. The sample consisted of CD4+ T cells from PBMCs. The origin of the receptors is a human donor with Susac syndrome.

The rearrangement joins TRBV3-1 to TRBJ1-1, with D possibly TRBD1 on 6 matching bases. Trimming took off 4 bases at V and 1 base at J, with 10 bases between the two ends. The CDR3 has 14 residues. CDR1 and CDR2 from the germline V gene are LGHDT and YNNKEL (reference sequence). The CDR3 is CASSRGQRNTEAFF. Written as DNA, the CDR3 is TGTGCCAGCAGCCGGGGACAACGGAACACTGAAGCTTTCTTT.

The chain employs TRBV3-1 and TRBJ1-2, with TRBD1 as a possible D gene (5 bases). V lost 4 bases, J lost 0 bases, and 9 bases lay in between. From germline, CDR1 is LGHDT and CDR2 YNNKEL (reference sequence). This CDR3 comprises 14 residues. In nucleotides, the CDR3 is TGTGCCAGCAGCCCCGGGGGGGCTAACTATGGCTACACCTTC. Residues: CASSPGGANYGYTF.

This sequence joins TRBV14 and TRBJ2-3, with D perhaps being TRBD1 or TRBD2 (5 bases each). Germline CDR1 reads SGHDN; CDR2 reads FVKESK. V shed 3 bases and J shed 7 bases, with 17 bases lying between them. The CDR3 consists of 15 residues. In DNA, the CDR3 is TGTGCCAGCAGCCATGAGACTATCACAGGTTATACGCAGTATTTT. Protein product: CASSHETITGYTQYF.

This chain links TRBV20-1 with TRBJ1-2; D might be TRBD1 (6 bases). The germline V gene has CDR1 DFQATT and CDR2 SNEGSKA (reference sequence). The CDR3 consists of 13 residues. In DNA form, the CDR3 reads TGCAGCCCCCTTTCGACAGGAAACTATGGCTACACCTTC. It translates to CSPLSTGNYGYTF.

This clonotype came up once. The chain couples TRBV20-1 to TRBJ1-2; 8 bases align to TRBD1. Germline values: CDR1 DFQATT, CDR2 SNEGSKA (reference sequence). The CDR3 totals 13 residues. V lost 7 bases to trimming and J lost 2 bases; unmatched junction nucleotides: 6. CDR3 DNA sequence: TGCAGTGGGGGGACAGGAGAGAACTATGGCTACACCTTC. Translation gives CSGGTGENYGYTF.

The CDR3: CATSPTDNYGYTF. CDR3 in DNA: TGTGCCACCAGCCCTACAGATAACTATGGCTACACCTTC. The chain is built from TRBV15 and TRBJ1-2; no clear D. This CDR3 has 13 residues. V was trimmed by 5 bases and J by 1 base, leaving 8 bases between them. Germline-derived CDR1 and CDR2 are LNHNV and YYDKDF (reference sequence). The whole variable domain, remainder taken from reference TRBV15 and TRBJ1-2, is DAMVIQNPRYQVTQFGKPVTLSCSQTLNHNVMYWYQQKSSQAPKLLFHYYDKDFNNEADTPDNFQSRRPNTSFCFLDIRSPGLGDTAMYLCATSPTDNYGYTFGSGTRLTVV.

The chain couples TRBV3-1 to TRBJ2-1, with D possibly TRBD2 on 5 matching bases. Germline V gene data show CDR1 as LGHDT and CDR2 as YNNKEL (reference sequence). The CDR3 spans 14 residues. Trimming stripped 2 bases from V and 6 bases from J, with 11 bases between. CDR3 amino acids: CASSQRLQGNEQFF. The DNA of the CDR3 is TGTGCCAGCAGCCAAAGACTACAAGGCAATGAGCAGTTCTTC.

CDR3 bases: TGCAGTGCTAGGTCCCGCCTCGGGAGCCCTCTCCAAGAGACCCAGTACTTC. Translation: CSARSRLGSPLQETQYF. The chain couples TRBV20-1 to TRBJ2-5; possible D gene TRBD2, 6 bases. This CDR3 has 17 amino acids. CDR1 DFQATT and CDR2 SNEGSKA come from the germline V gene (reference sequence). Trimming took 3 bases from V and 1 from J, leaving 21 bases between them.

The rearrangement links TRBV3-1 to TRBJ2-4, with TRBD2 matching 12 bases. The germline gives CDR1 LGHDT, CDR2 YNNKEL (reference sequence). V gave up 5 bases and J gave up 10 bases; unmatched junction bases: 6. CDR3 length: 14 residues. In DNA form, the CDR3 reads TGTGCCAGCAGCGCAGGACTAGCGGGGCGGATTCAGTACTTC. Translating gives CASSAGLAGRIQYF.

The chain employs TRBV4-2 and TRBJ1-5, with D hard to call. The ends were cut back, 8 bases at V and 5 bases at J, with 13 bases in the middle. The germline V gene encodes CDR1 LGHNA and CDR2 YNFKEQ. The CDR3 loop spans 13 amino acids. CDR3 nucleotides: TGTGCCAGCTCCCTTTCGGATGATCAGCCCCAGCATTTT. Protein: CASSLSDDQPQHF.

This chain links TRBV2 with TRBJ2-7; D remains ambiguous. This CDR3 has 12 amino acids. The V and J ends lost 4 bases and 1 base respectively, with 5 bases between them. Germline V CDR1 and CDR2: SNHLY, FYNNEI. CDR3 sequence reads: CASSGFSYEQYF. CDR3 in DNA: TGTGCCAGCAGTGGTTTTTCCTACGAGCAGTACTTC.

This clonotype has just one count. CDR3 bases: TGTGCCATCAGTGAGTCGACGGGACCCCTGGGTTGGCAGTACTTC. Protein sequence: CAISESTGPLGWQYF. This chain connects TRBV10-3 to TRBJ2-7; D tentatively reads TRBD1 or TRBD2 (5 bases each). Germline CDR1 and CDR2: ENHRY and SYGVKD. The V gene lost 0 bases and the J gene lost 9 bases, with 18 bases spanning the gap. There are 15 residues in the CDR3.

The rearrangement links TRBV20-1 to TRBJ2-3, with a weak D call TRBD2 (6 bases). The germline V gene encodes CDR1 DFQATT and CDR2 SNEGSKA (reference sequence). The CDR3 runs 16 residues. Trimming took off 6 bases at V and 0 bases at J, with 19 bases between the two ends. The CDR3 is CSAKGGLPTSTDTQYF. CDR3 bases: TGCAGTGCGAAGGGAGGACTGCCCACTAGCACAGATACGCAGTATTTT.

The chain carries TRBV19 and TRBJ1-1, with D perhaps TRBD1 (6 bases). Trimming pared 7 bases from V and 1 base from J, leaving 22 bases between. The germline CDR1 and CDR2 sequences are LNHDA and SQIVND (reference sequence). CDR3 length: 17 amino acids. The CDR3 sequence: CASTPQNAGAGNTEAFF. The CDR3 DNA reads TGTGCCAGTACCCCACAAAATGCGGGGGCCGGGAACACTGAAGCTTTCTTT.

The chain employs TRBV4-2 and TRBJ2-5; 10 nucleotides agree with TRBD2. This CDR3 region has 19 residues. Germline trimming cut 0 bases from V and 5 bases from J; bases unmatched to any gene: 15. Germline V gives CDR1 LGHNA, CDR2 YNFKEQ. CDR3 nucleotides: TGTGCCAGCAGCCAAGATCCGTCGGGCAGCGGGGGGGCCGAGGAGACCCAGTACTTC. It encodes CASSQDPSGSGGAEETQYF.

The chain couples TRBV5-1 to TRBJ2-7; D is uncertain. This CDR3 has 14 residues. Germline values: CDR1 SGHRS, CDR2 YFSETQ. With 0 bases removed from V and 2 bases from J, the gap between germline ends came to 9 bases. The CDR3, as DNA: TGCGCCAGCAGCTTGGCCACATCGACCTACGAGCAGTACTTC. It codes for CASSLATSTYEQYF.

V and J are TRBV18 and TRBJ2-5; D possibly corresponds to TRBD2 (7 bases). Germline CDR1 is KGHSH and CDR2 is LQKENI. The CDR3 is 15 amino acids. Between the trimmed V and J ends, which lost 3 bases and 3 bases, there was a span of 14 bases. CDR3 bases: TGTGCCAGCTCACCTCGGCAGGGGAGGGAAGAGACCCAGTACTTC. This sequence encodes CASSPRQGREETQYF.

V usage is TRBV6-1 and J usage is TRBJ2-4, with D tentatively TRBD1 or TRBD2 (5 bases each). Germline CDR1 and CDR2: MNHNS and SASEGT. This CDR3 comprises 16 residues. V was clipped by 3 bases and J by 0 bases, with 12 bases between them. The CDR3 here is CASSDGTSLAKNIQYF. The CDR3, as DNA: TGTGCCAGCAGTGACGGGACGTCCTTAGCCAAAAACATTCAGTACTTC.